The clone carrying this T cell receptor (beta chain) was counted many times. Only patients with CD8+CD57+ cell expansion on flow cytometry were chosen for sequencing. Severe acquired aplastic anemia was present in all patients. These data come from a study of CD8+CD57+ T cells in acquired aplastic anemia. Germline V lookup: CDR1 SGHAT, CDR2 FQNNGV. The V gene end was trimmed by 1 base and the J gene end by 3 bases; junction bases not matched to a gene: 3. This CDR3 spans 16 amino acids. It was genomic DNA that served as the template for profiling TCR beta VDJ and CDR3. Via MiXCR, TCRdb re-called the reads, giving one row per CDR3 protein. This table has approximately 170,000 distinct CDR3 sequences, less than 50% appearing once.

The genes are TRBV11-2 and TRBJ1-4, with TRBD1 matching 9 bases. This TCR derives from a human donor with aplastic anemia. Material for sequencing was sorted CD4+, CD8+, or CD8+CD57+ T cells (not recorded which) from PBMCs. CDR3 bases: TGTGCCAGCAGCTTAGGCGGACAGGGGTCTAATGAAAAACTGTTTTTT. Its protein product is CASSLGGQGSNEKLFF.